This T cell receptor beta chain came from a study of patients and donors after allogeneic stem cell transplantation. The CDR3 totals 15 residues. Germline CDR1 is LGHNA and CDR2 is YSLEER. Trimming removed 0 bases at V and 9 bases at J, with 17 bases between. TCRdb independently ran MiXCR on the RT-PCR reads; one entry per CDR3 protein. The table has roughly 880,000 distinct CDR3 sequences, roughly 18% seen once. This receptor was identified in a human donor who was either an allogeneic HSCT recipient or a stem cell or donor lymphocyte infusion donor (not recorded which). It is not recorded whose cells these are; they may come from a transplant donor. This chain uses TRBV4-3 with TRBJ1-1; perhaps TRBD1 as D (6 bases). Sequences were obtained from blood, either unsorted or a sorted T cell fraction (not recorded which). CDR3 DNA sequence: TGCGCCAGCAGCCAAGATCCCGGGGGGGCACCGAAAGCTTTCTTT. Its translation: CASSQDPGGAPKAFF.